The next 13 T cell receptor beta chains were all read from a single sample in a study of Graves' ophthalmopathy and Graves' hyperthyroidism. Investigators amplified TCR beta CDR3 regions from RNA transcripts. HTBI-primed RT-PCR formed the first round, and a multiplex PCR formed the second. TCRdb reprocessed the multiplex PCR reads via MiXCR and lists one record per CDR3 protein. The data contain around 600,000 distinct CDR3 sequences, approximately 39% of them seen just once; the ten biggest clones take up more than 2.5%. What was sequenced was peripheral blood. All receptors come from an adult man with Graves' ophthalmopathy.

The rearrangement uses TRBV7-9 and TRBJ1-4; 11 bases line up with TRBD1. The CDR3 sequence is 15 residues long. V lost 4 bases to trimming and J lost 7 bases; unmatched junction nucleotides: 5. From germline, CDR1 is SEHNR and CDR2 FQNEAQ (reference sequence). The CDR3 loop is CASSSGQGDTEKLFF. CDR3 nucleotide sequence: TGTGCCAGCAGCTCGGGACAGGGGGACACTGAAAAACTGTTTTTT.

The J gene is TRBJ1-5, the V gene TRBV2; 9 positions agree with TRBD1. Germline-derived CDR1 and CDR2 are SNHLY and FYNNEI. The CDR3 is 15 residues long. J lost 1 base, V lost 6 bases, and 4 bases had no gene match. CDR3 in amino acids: CASRDGQGSNQPQHF. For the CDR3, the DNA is TGTGCCAGCAGAGATGGACAGGGGAGCAATCAGCCCCAGCATTTT.

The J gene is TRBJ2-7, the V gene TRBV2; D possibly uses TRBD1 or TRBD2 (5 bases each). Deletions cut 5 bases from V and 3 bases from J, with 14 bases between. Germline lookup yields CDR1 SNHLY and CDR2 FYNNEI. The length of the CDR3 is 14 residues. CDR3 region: CASSYSPGSYEQYF. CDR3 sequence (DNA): TGTGCCAGCAGTTACTCTCCAGGGAGCTACGAGCAGTACTTC. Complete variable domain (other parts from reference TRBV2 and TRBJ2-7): EPEVTQTPSHQVTQMGQEVILRCVPISNHLYFYWYRQILGQKVEFLVSFYNNEISEKSEIFDDQFSVERPDGSNFTLKIRSTKLEDSAMYFCASSYSPGSYEQYFGPGTRLTVT.

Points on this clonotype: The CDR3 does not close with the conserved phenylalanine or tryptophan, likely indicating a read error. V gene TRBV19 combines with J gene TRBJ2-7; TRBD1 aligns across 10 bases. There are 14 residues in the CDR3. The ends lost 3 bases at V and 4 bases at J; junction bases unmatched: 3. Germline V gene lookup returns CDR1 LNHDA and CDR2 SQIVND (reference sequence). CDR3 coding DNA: TGTGCCAGTAGTATTAGGGACAGGGGATACGAGCAGTACTAC. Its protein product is CASSIRDRGYEQYY.

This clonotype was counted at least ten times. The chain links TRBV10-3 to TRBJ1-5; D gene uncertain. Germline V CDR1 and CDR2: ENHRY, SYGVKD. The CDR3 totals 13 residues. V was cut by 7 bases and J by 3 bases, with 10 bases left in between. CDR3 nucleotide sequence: TGTGCCATCATGGAAGGAATCAATCAGCCCCAGCATTTT. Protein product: CAIMEGINQPQHF.

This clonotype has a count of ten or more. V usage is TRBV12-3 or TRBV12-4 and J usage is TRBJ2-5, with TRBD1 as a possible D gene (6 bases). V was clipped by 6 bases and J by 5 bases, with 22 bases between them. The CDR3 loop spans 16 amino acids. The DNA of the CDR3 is TGTGCCAGCAGGTCCGACAGGACAGCCTCCAGGGAGACCCAGTACTTC. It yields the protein CASRSDRTASRETQYF.

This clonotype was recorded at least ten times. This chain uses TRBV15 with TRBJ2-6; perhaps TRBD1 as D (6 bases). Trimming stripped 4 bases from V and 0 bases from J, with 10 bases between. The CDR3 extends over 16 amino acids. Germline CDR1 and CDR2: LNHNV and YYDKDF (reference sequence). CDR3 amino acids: CATSNGQPSGANVLTF. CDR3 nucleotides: TGTGCCACCAGCAACGGACAGCCCTCTGGGGCCAACGTCCTGACTTTC. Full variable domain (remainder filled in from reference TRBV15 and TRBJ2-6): DAMVIQNPRYQVTQFGKPVTLSCSQTLNHNVMYWYQQKSSQAPKLLFHYYDKDFNNEADTPDNFQSRRPNTSFCFLDIRSPGLGDTAMYLCATSNGQPSGANVLTFGAGSRLTVL.

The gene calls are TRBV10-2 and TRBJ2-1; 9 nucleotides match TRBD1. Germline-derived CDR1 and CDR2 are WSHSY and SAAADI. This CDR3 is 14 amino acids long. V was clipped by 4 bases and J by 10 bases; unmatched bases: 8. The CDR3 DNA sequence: TGCGCCAGCAGTGCTGGGACAGGGCGGAAGGAGCAGTTCTTC. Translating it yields CASSAGTGRKEQFF.

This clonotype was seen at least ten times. The CDR3 DNA reads TGTGCCAGCAGTGAAAGAGACGACAAGTACTTC. Amino acid sequence: CASSERDDKYF. The V call is TRBV2, the J call TRBJ2-7; D is uncertain. Germline V gene sequence: CDR1 SNHLY, CDR2 FYNNEI. This CDR3 contains 11 residues. V dropped 2 bases and J dropped 11 bases, with 10 bases sitting between them.

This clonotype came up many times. In DNA form, the CDR3 reads TGTGCCACCAGCACCGGGACTAGCGATGCCGGGGAGCTGTTTTTT. Protein sequence: CATSTGTSDAGELFF. The V and J genes are TRBV15 and TRBJ2-2; 10 nucleotides line up with TRBD2. V was pared by 4 bases and J by 6 bases, with 5 bases of the junction left unmatched. The CDR3 has 15 amino acids. In germline, CDR1 is LNHNV, CDR2 YYDKDF (reference sequence).

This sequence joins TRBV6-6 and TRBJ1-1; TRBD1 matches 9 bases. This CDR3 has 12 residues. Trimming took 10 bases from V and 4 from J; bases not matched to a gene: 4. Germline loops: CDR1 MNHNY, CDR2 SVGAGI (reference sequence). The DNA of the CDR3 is TGTGCCACTGGGACAGGGCGCACTGAAGCTTTCTTT. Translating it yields CATGTGRTEAFF.

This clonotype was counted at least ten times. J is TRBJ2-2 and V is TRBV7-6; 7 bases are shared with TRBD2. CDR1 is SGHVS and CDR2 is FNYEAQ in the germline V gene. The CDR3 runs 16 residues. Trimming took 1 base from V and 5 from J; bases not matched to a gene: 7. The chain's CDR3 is CASSLVLAATTGELFF. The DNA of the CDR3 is TGTGCCAGCAGCTTAGTGCTAGCGGCGACGACCGGGGAGCTGTTTTTT.

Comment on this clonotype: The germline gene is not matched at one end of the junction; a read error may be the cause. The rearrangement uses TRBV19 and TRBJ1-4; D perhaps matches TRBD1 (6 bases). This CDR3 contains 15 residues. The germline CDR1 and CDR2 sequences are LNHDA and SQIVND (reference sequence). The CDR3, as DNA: TGTGCCAGTAGTACCCTTACAGGGATTAATGAAAAACCGTTTTTT. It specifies CASSTLTGINEKPFF.